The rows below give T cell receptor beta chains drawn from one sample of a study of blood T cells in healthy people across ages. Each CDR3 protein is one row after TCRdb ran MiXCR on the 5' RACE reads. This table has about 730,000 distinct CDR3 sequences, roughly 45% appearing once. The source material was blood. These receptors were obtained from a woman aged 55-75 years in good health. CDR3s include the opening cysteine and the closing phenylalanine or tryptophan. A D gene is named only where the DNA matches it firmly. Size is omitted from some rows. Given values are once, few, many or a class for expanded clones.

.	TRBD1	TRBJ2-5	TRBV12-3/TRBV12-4	TGTGCCAGCACCCCGGGACAGGGATCGGAGACCCAGTACTTC	CASTPGQGSETQYF
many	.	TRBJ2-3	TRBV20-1	TGCAGTGCTAGGCTTCCCCAGGGGCCCAATACGCAGTATTTT	CSARLPQGPNTQYF
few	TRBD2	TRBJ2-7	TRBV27	TGTGCCAGCAGTTTATCAGGGAGGGCCGAGCAGTACTTC	CASSLSGRAEQYF
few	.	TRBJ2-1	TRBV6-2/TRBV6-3	TGTGCCAGCAGTTCCGTAGGGGCGGACTACAATGAGCAGTTCTTC	CASSSVGADYNEQFF
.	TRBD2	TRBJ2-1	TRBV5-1	TGCGCCAGCAGCTCGGGACTAGCGGGAGAGTGGAATGAGCAGTTCTTC	CASSSGLAGEWNEQFF
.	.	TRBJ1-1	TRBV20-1	TGCAGATCAAGGATAGAAGCTTTCTTT	CRSRIEAFF
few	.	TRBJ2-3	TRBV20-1	TGCAGTGCTCTTCGACTAGATGGGGCCACAGATACGCAGTATTTT	CSALRLDGATDTQYF
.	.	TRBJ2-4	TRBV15	TGTGCCACCAGCAGAGAAAGGGCCTCCGAGCTGGCCAAAAACATTCAGTACTTC	CATSRERASELAKNIQYF
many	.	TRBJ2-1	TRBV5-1	TGCGCCAGCAGCTTGGGCGGGACGTCATACAATGAGCAGTTCTTC	CASSLGGTSYNEQFF
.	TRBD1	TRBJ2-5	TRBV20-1	TGCAGTGCTGAAAACGACAGGGGACCCCGCGAGACCCAGTACTTC	CSAENDRGPRETQYF
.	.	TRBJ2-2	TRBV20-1	TGCAGTGCTAGAGCCCCGTGGACATACTCGAACACCGGGGAGCTGTTTTTT	CSARAPWTYSNTGELFF
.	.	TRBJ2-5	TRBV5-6	TGTGCCAGCAGATTGGGCTGGGGACAAGAGACCCAGTACTTC	CASRLGWGQETQYF
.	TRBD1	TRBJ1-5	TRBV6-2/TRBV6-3	TGTGCCAGCAGTTCGGACCGGGACAGGGGGGTTAGCAATCAGCCCCAGCATTTT	CASSSDRDRGVSNQPQHF
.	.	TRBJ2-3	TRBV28	TGTGCCAGCAGCATCGGGAACGCCGAAACAGATACGCAGTATTTT	CASSIGNAETDTQYF
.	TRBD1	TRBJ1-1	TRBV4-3	TGCGCCAGCAGCCAAGAGGGGGGGGACAGGGATGAAGCTTTCTTT	CASSQEGGDRDEAFF
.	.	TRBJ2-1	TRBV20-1	TGCAGTGCTTTGCTGGCGGGGCGAGAGAATGAGCAGTTCTTC	CSALLAGRENEQFF
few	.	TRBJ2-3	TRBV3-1	TGTGCCAGCAGCCAAGATCCTTTGACAGATACGCAGTATTTT	CASSQDPLTDTQYF
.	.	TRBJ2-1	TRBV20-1	TGCAGTGCTTGGACAGAAAGCTCCTACAATGAGCAGTTCTTC	CSAWTESSYNEQFF
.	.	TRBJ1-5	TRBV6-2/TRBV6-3	TGTGCCAGCAGTTACTCCCATCAGCCCCAGCATTTT	CASSYSHQPQHF
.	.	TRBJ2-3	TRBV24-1	TGTGCCACCAGCGACGCCTCACTAGCACCCACAGATACGCAGTATTTT	CATSDASLAPTDTQYF
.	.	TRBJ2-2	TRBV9	TGTGCCAGCAGGGCGGGGGCCGCCGGGGAGCTGTTTTTT	CASRAGAAGELFF
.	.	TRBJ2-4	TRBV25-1	TGTGCCAGCACCGAGACAGGAGCCAAAAACATTCAGTACTTC	CASTETGAKNIQYF
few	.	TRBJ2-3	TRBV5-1	TGCGCCAGCAGCTTGGTTTTGGGGAGCACAGATACGCAGTATTTT	CASSLVLGSTDTQYF
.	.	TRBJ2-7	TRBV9	TGTGCCAGCAGCGTAGATGGGCGGGTCCACTACGAGCAGTACTTC	CASSVDGRVHYEQYF
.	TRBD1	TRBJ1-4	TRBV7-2	TGTGCCGGCAGCAATAGACAGGGGCTCGCTGAAAAACTGTTTTTT	CAGSNRQGLAEKLFF
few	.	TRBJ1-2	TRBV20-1	TGCAGTGCTAGCGGGGGGCCTAACTATGGCTACACCTTC	CSASGGPNYGYTF
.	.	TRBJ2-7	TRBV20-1	TGCAGTGCTAGAGATTCGGCGAACGAGCAGTACTTC	CSARDSANEQYF
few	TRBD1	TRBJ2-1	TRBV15	TGTGCCACCAGCAGAGGTTTAGGGGGCCCTTACAATGAGCAGTTCTTC	CATSRGLGGPYNEQFF
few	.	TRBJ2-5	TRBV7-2	TGTGCCAGCAGAGCGGACACGGCTTGGGGGACCCAGTACTTC	CASRADTAWGTQYF
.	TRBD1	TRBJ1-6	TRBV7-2	TGTGCCAGCAGAGGCGGGACAGTTAATTCACCCCTCCACTTT	CASRGGTVNSPLHF
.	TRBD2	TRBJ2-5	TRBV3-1	TGTGCCAGCAGCCCCGGGACTAGCGGGGTGGAGCAGTACTTC	CASSPGTSGVEQYF
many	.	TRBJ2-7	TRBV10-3	TGTGCCATCAGTGGAGGGCCCGGGGGAGCGTACTTC	CAISGGPGGAYF
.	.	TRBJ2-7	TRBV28	TGTGCCAGCAGTTCCTCTGGGGGATTGGTCGAGCAGTACTTC	CASSSSGGLVEQYF
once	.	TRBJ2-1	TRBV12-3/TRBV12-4	TGTGCCATAAACCGGGACGGACCCTACAATGAGCAGTTCTTC	CAINRDGPYNEQFF
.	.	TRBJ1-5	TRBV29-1	TGCAGCGTTCAGCAGGGGAATCCGCCCCAGCATTTT	CSVQQGNPPQHF
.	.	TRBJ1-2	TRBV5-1	TGCGCCAGCAGCTCCTCATTGGAGGGGTACTCAAACTATGGCTACACCTTC	CASSSSLEGYSNYGYTF
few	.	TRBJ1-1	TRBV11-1	TGTGCCAGCAGCTTAGGCCCGGGCCCGAACACTGAAGCTTTCTTT	CASSLGPGPNTEAFF
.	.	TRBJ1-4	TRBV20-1	TGCAGTGCTAGAGATGGCCAGGAGGGGGAAAAACTGTTTTTT	CSARDGQEGEKLFF
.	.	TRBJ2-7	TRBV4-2	TGTGCCAGCAGCCAAGGGGCACAGGGTAGGTACGAGCAGTACTTC	CASSQGAQGRYEQYF
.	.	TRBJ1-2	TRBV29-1	TGCAGCGTTTGGACGGTCAACTATGGCTACACCTTC	CSVWTVNYGYTF
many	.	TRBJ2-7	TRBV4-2	TGTGCCAGCAGCCAAGATTGGGTAATCTCCTACGAGCAGTACTTC	CASSQDWVISYEQYF
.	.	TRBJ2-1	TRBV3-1	TGTGCCAGCAGCCAAGTTGCAGGGGCCCCCTACAATGAGCAGTTCTTC	CASSQVAGAPYNEQFF
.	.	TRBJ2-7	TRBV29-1	TGCAGCGTTGAAGATCAGGGTTCCTACGAGCAGTACTTC	CSVEDQGSYEQYF
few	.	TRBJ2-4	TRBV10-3	TGTGCCGTCAGTGAAGACCGCGTGGAGTACTTC	CAVSEDRVEYF
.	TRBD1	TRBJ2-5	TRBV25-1	TGTGCCAGCAGTGAGGACAGGGACCAAGAGACCCAGTACTTC	CASSEDRDQETQYF
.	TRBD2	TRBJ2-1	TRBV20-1	TGCAGTTCGTGGAGCGGGAGGGCCAATGAGCAGTTCTTC	CSSWSGRANEQFF
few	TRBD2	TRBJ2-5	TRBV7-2	TGTGCCAGCAGCTTCCTAGGGACTAGCGGGACCGGTGAGCAGTACTTC	CASSFLGTSGTGEQYF
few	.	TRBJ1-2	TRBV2	TGTGCCAGCAGTGATACAGGATGGGCGTATGGCTACACCTTC	CASSDTGWAYGYTF
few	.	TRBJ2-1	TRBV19	TGTGCCAGTACCCAGCCTGGACTATTCTACAATGAGCAGTTCTTC	CASTQPGLFYNEQFF
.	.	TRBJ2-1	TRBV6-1	TGTGCCAGCAGCCGCGTCCATGGAGGACCATCCCGATTTGGGCAGTTCTTC	CASSRVHGGPSRFGQFF
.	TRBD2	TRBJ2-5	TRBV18	TGTGCCAGCTCACCAGGAAGCGGGAGGGTCAATGAGCAGTACTTC	CASSPGSGRVNEQYF
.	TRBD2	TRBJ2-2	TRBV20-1	TGCAGTGCTAGGCCCAGCGGGAGTGGCACCGGGGAGCTGTTTTTT	CSARPSGSGTGELFF
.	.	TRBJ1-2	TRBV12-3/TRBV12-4	TGTGCCAGCGACAAGGGGCGTTTCTTTGTCGGTGATAACTATGGCTACACCTTC	CASDKGRFFVGDNYGYTF
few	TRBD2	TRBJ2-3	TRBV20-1	TGCAGTGCGCCCTTAGCGGGGCGCACAGATACGCAGTATTTT	CSAPLAGRTDTQYF